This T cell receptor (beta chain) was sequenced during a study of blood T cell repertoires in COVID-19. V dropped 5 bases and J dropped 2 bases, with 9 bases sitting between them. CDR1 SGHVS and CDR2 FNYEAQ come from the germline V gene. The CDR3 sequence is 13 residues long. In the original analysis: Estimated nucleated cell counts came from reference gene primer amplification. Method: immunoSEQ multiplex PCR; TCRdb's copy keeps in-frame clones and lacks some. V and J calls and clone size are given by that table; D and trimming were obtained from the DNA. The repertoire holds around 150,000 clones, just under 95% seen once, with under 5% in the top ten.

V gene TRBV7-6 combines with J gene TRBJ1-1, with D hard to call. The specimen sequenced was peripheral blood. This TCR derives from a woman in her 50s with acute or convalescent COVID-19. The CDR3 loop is CASSRELNTEAFF. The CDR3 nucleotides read TGTGCCAGCAGCCGCGAGCTAAACACTGAAGCTTTCTTT.